Sequencing of this TCR beta chain was carried out in a study of response to subunit inactivated influenza vaccine. The study's findings and limits: The authors suggested that few new T cells are recruited per seasonal influenza vaccination.

Notes on this clonotype: What it recognizes is unknown.

Each CDR3 protein gets one entry after TCRdb re-called the RT-PCR reads with MiXCR. The sample lists 710,000 or so distinct CDR3 sequences, 15% to 17% occurring once. The trim removed 5 bases at V and 0 bases at J, leaving 3 bases unmatched. The CDR3 covers 13 residues. Per germline, CDR1 SQVTM and CDR2 ANQGSEA. The sequence came from a man aged 50 to 59 who received an inactivated influenza vaccine. V gene TRBV29-1 combines with J gene TRBJ2-7, with TRBD1 identical over 8 bases. The specimen was PBMCs from blood, collected about 12 days after vaccination. The CDR3 region is CSVHGQGSYEQYF. The CDR3 DNA follows: TGCAGCGTTCACGGACAGGGCTCCTACGAGCAGTACTTC.